The next 20 T cell receptor beta chains were all read from a single sample in a study of blood T cell repertoires in COVID-19. Assay used: immunoSEQ multiplex PCR; TCRdb lists only in-frame clones, some missing. The table records 45,000 to 60,000 clones, more than 85% of them present only once. The sample was peripheral blood. The receptors derive from a man aged 50 to 60 with acute or convalescent COVID-19.

The chain employs TRBV5-1 and TRBJ2-7; perhaps TRBD1 as D (5 bases). The length of the CDR3 is 14 residues. The V and J ends lost 2 bases and 3 bases respectively, with 12 bases between them. Germline values: CDR1 SGHRS, CDR2 YFSETQ. The CDR3 DNA follows: TGCGCCAGCAGCTTAGGCAGGGTGGGCTACGAGCAGTACTTC. Translating it yields CASSLGRVGYEQYF.

This clone appeared a single time. The chain carries TRBV9 and TRBJ2-7; 8 bases are a match to TRBD2. Germline V gene lookup returns CDR1 SGDLS and CDR2 YYNGEE. V lost 4 bases and J lost 7; bases outside the gene matches: 13. This CDR3 region has 15 residues. The CDR3 here is CASSPQREHTGEQYF. CDR3 DNA: TGTGCCAGCAGCCCCCAGCGGGAGCATACTGGTGAGCAGTACTTC.

This clone was detected only a few times. In nucleotides, the CDR3 is TGTGCCAGCAGCTTGATAGCGGGGGGCCCTACCACAGATACGCAGTATTTT. Translation gives CASSLIAGGPTTDTQYF. The chain employs TRBV5-6 and TRBJ2-3; 10 bases map to TRBD2. Germline V CDR1 and CDR2: SGHDT, YYEEEE. The J segment lost 2 bases and the V segment lost 1 base, leaving 7 bases of the junction unmatched. The CDR3 spans 17 residues.

This clone has more than one count but fewer than ten. The rearrangement joins TRBV18 to TRBJ1-2; maybe TRBD1 (5 bases). Germline CDR1 KGHSH, CDR2 LQKENI. The CDR3 loop spans 15 amino acids. Trimming shortened V by 0 bases and J by 4 bases, and 12 bases separated the two germline ends. This chain's CDR3 is CASSPPLGAGYGYTF. The CDR3 region has the DNA TGTGCCAGCTCACCACCGTTAGGGGCTGGCTATGGCTACACCTTC.

The chain joins TRBV9 to TRBJ1-3; D gene uncertain. Looked up from germline, CDR1 is SGDLS and CDR2 is YYNGEE. CDR3 length: 13 amino acids. V lost 4 bases and J lost 6, with 11 bases in between. The CDR3 loop is CASSIHTENTIYF. For the CDR3, the DNA is TGTGCCAGCAGCATCCACACAGAAAACACCATATATTTT.

This chain joins TRBV7-3 and TRBJ2-3, with D possibly being TRBD2 (5 bases). Germline V gene lookup returns CDR1 SGHTA and CDR2 FQGTGA. CDR3 size: 14 residues. The germline V and J ends were trimmed by 1 base and 0 bases, with 5 bases remaining between them. This CDR3 reads CASSLRESTDTQYF. CDR3 nucleotides: TGTGCCAGCAGCTTAAGGGAGAGCACAGATACGCAGTATTTT.

V and J are TRBV28 and TRBJ1-5, with no clear D. V lost 2 bases and J 9 bases, leaving 8 bases between the germline ends. The CDR3 is 12 residues long. Germline V gene sequence: CDR1 MDHEN, CDR2 SYDVKM. The CDR3 loop reads CASSLESRPQHF. The CDR3 DNA follows: TGTGCCAGCAGTTTAGAGTCTCGGCCCCAGCATTTT.

This clone showed up just once. The rearrangement joins TRBV9 to TRBJ1-1; D is ambiguous. V was pared by 3 bases and J by 2 bases, with 8 bases between. This CDR3 region has 13 residues. Germline CDR1 and CDR2: SGDLS and YYNGEE. The CDR3 is CASSGQINTEAFF. The CDR3 bases are TGTGCCAGCAGCGGTCAGATTAACACTGAAGCTTTCTTT.

This chain joins TRBV15 and TRBJ2-2; 7 nucleotides match TRBD1. With 3 bases clipped from V and 1 base from J, the junction kept 8 bases outside the gene matches. This CDR3 is built from 17 residues. Germline-derived CDR1 and CDR2 are LNHNV and YYDKDF (reference sequence). CDR3 nucleotide sequence: TGTGCCACCAGCAGTAGTGTACAGGGGCTGAACACCGGGGAGCTGTTTTTT. As protein: CATSSSVQGLNTGELFF. Supplemented by reference TRBV15 and TRBJ2-2, the full variable domain reads DAMVIQNPRYQVTQFGKPVTLSCSQTLNHNVMYWYQQKSSQAPKLLFHYYDKDFNNEADTPDNFQSRRPNTSFCFLDIRSPGLGDTAMYLCATSSSVQGLNTGELFFGEGSRLTVL.

The chain links TRBV6-5 to TRBJ1-5; D remains unclear. Trimming took 8 bases from V and 4 from J, leaving 18 bases between them. The CDR3 extends over 15 amino acids. CDR1 MNHEY and CDR2 SVGAGI come from the germline V gene. The CDR3: CASRLHNGDNQPQHF. The CDR3, as DNA: TGTGCCAGCCGATTACACAACGGAGATAATCAGCCCCAGCATTTT.

This sequence joins TRBV7-9 and TRBJ2-1, with D possibly TRBD2 on 6 matching bases. Germline V CDR1 and CDR2: SEHNR, FQNEAQ (reference sequence). The CDR3 runs to 14 residues. V gave up 7 bases and J gave up 1 base, with 11 bases separating them. This chain's CDR3 is CASNGGTSYNEQFF. DNA of the CDR3: TGTGCCAGCAACGGGGGAACGTCCTACAATGAGCAGTTCTTC.

V usage is TRBV27 and J usage is TRBJ1-2; D is undetermined. From germline, CDR1 is MNHEY and CDR2 SMNVEV (reference sequence). The CDR3 covers 12 residues. Deletions cut 2 bases from V and 6 bases from J, with 7 bases between. CDR3 amino acids: CASSLSGHGYTF. The DNA for the CDR3 is TGTGCCAGCAGTTTAAGCGGGCATGGCTACACCTTC.

V gene TRBV2 combines with J gene TRBJ1-2; D is possibly TRBD1 (5 bases). Between the trimmed V and J ends, which lost 4 bases and 0 bases, there was a span of 18 bases. Germline-derived CDR1 and CDR2 are SNHLY and FYNNEI. The CDR3 consists of 17 residues. The CDR3 is CASSGGEGTWTNYGYTF. In DNA, the CDR3 is TGTGCCAGCAGTGGGGGGGAGGGTACTTGGACTAACTATGGCTACACCTTC.

The chain employs TRBV21-1 and TRBJ1-2. TRBV21-1 is an annotated pseudogene. The length of the CDR3 is 18 residues. CDR3 DNA: TGTGCCAGCAGCAATACGGGAAGCTGCACGACCGTGAACTATGGCTACACCTTC. Its protein is CASSNTGSCTTVNYGYTF.

The rearrangement links TRBV11-2 to TRBJ1-1, with a possible D match to TRBD1 (5 bases). Germline V lookup: CDR1 SGHAT, CDR2 FQNNGV. Trimming took off 5 bases at V and 1 base at J, with 11 bases between the two ends. The CDR3 consists of 14 residues. CDR3 sequence reads: CASSPIGQNTEAFF. The DNA of the CDR3 is TGTGCCAGCAGCCCAATCGGACAGAACACTGAAGCTTTCTTT.

The gene calls are TRBV6-5 and TRBJ1-5; 8 bases match TRBD1. The junction had 9 bases not matched to a gene; V was cut back by 8 bases and J by 6 bases. Germline CDR1 reads MNHEY; CDR2 reads SVGAGI. The CDR3 has 14 amino acids. CDR3 nucleotides: TGTGCCAGCTTCAACAGGGGGGCAGGTCAGCCCCAGCATTTT. It is translated as CASFNRGAGQPQHF.

The V call is TRBV2, the J call TRBJ1-2; tentatively, D is TRBD1 (6 bases). This CDR3 spans 13 amino acids. V was clipped by 4 bases and J by 4 bases, with 10 bases between them. The germline CDR1 and CDR2 sequences are SNHLY and FYNNEI. The CDR3 DNA reads as TGTGCCAGCAGTGTTGGGGGCCTCTATGGCTACACCTTC. This gives the protein CASSVGGLYGYTF.

The gene calls are TRBV2 and TRBJ2-5, with D possibly TRBD2 on 6 matching bases. This CDR3 has 14 amino acids. CDR1 is SNHLY, CDR2 FYNNEI, per germline. Deletions cut 4 bases from V and 5 bases from J, with 14 bases between. CDR3 amino acids: CASSGQPGGETQYF. The CDR3 DNA reads as TGTGCCAGCAGTGGGCAGCCCGGAGGGGAGACCCAGTACTTC.

CDR3 sequence: CASSDWGASYGYTF. The DNA for the CDR3 is TGCGCCAGCAGTGATTGGGGCGCGAGCTATGGCTACACCTTC. The chain carries TRBV10-1 and TRBJ1-2; weak D call: TRBD1 (5 bases). There are 14 residues in the CDR3. Trimming stripped 3 bases from V and 4 bases from J, with 12 bases between. Germline assignment: CDR1 WNHNN and CDR2 SYGVQD (reference sequence).

The chain is built from TRBV14 and TRBJ2-3; D possibly corresponds to TRBD1 (5 bases). The CDR3 contains 14 residues. CDR1 is SGHDN and CDR2 is FVKESK in the germline V gene. The V and J ends lost 1 base and 4 bases respectively, with 9 bases between them. In DNA form, the CDR3 reads TGTGCCAGCAGCCAAGTTGGGGCGTCAGATACGCAGTATTTT. Its protein product is CASSQVGASDTQYF.